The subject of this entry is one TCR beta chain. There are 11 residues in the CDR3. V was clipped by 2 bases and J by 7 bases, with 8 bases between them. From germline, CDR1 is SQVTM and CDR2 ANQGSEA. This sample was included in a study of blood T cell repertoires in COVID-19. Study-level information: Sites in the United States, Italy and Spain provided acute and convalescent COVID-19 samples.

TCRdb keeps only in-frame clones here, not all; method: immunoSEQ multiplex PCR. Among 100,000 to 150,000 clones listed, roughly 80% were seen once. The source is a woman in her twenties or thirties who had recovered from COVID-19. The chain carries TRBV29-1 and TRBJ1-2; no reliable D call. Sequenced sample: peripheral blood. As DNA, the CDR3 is TGCAGCGTTGAAAGAACTTCTGGCTACACCTTC. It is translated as CSVERTSGYTF.